A selection of T cell receptor beta chains follows, all from one sample in a study of OX40 agonist ivuxolimab in advanced cancers. Data came from immunoSEQ multiplex PCR; TCRdb stores just in-frame clones and leaves some out. Of about 55,000 clones listed, about nine tenths were seen once; the top ten hold approximately 7%. Sequencing was performed on CD4+ or CD8+ T cells sorted from blood, taken in a trial of the OX40 agonist ivuxolimab. These receptors were collected from an adult with an advanced solid tumor such as melanoma, head and neck, liver or kidney cancer. The CDR3 runs from the conserved cysteine through the conserved F or W. Each record gives: J gene, clone size, D gene, V gene, CDR3 DNA, CDR3 protein. The D gene is left open where the match is weak. A clone size is listed for some rows: how often the clone was seen (once, few, many), or a class if it is expanded.

J: TRBJ2-5; size: .; D: .; V: TRBV7-8; DNA: TGTGCCAGCAGCCCGGTCCCAGAGACCCAGTACTTC; CDR3: CASSPVPETQYF
J: TRBJ1-4; size: .; D: TRBD1; V: TRBV7-7; DNA: TGTGCTAGCAGCTCCCCCGGGACAGGGGTAACGGAGGTTAATGAAAAACTGTTTTTT; CDR3: CASSSPGTGVTEVNEKLFF
J: TRBJ2-1; size: .; D: .; V: TRBV7-9; DNA: TGTGCCAGCAGCCCCCGGGTGGCAACCAATGAGCAGTTCTTC; CDR3: CASSPRVATNEQFF
J: TRBJ2-5; size: .; D: .; V: TRBV28; DNA: TGTGCCAGCTATTCCACGGACTACGGGCGGGAGACCCAGTACTTC; CDR3: CASYSTDYGRETQYF
J: TRBJ1-1; size: .; D: .; V: TRBV6-1; DNA: TGTGCCAGCAGCAACCCTCCCGGCGGTGAAGCTTTCTTT; CDR3: CASSNPPGGEAFF
J: TRBJ1-1; size: .; D: .; V: TRBV11-2; DNA: TGTGCCAGCAGCTTACAGGGTGTCACTGAAGCTTTCTTT; CDR3: CASSLQGVTEAFF
J: TRBJ2-3; size: .; D: TRBD2; V: TRBV18; DNA: TGTGCCAGCTCACCAGGACTAGCGGGCGCGGAACGAGGTTCTTATAGCACAGATACGCAGTATTTT; CDR3: CASSPGLAGAERGSYSTDTQYF
J: TRBJ2-4; size: .; D: .; V: TRBV28; DNA: TGTGCCAGCAGTTTATTGGACGAGATTCAGTACTTC; CDR3: CASSLLDEIQYF
J: TRBJ2-3; size: .; D: .; V: TRBV27; DNA: TGTGCCAGCAGTTTGGGTCTTTTTGGCACAGATACGCAGTATTTT; CDR3: CASSLGLFGTDTQYF
J: TRBJ2-5; size: .; D: .; V: TRBV5-4; DNA: TGTGCCAGCAGCTTGGGACCTGCATCGGAGACCCAGTACTTC; CDR3: CASSLGPASETQYF
J: TRBJ2-3; size: .; D: .; V: TRBV5-1; DNA: TGCGCCAGCAGCGGTACTAAGCCAGATACGCAGTATTTT; CDR3: CASSGTKPDTQYF
J: TRBJ1-4; size: .; D: TRBD1; V: TRBV23-1; DNA: TGCGCCAGCAGTCTAGAGTCCCGGGACAGGGAATTTTGGGAAAAACTGTTTTTT; CDR3: CASSLESRDREFWEKLFF
J: TRBJ2-7; size: .; D: .; V: TRBV6-5; DNA: TGTGCCAGCAGTCTGGGCTACGAGCAGTACTTC; CDR3: CASSLGYEQYF
J: TRBJ1-2; size: .; D: .; V: TRBV28; DNA: TGTGCCAGCAAACCTCCACCCGGGACCTCCTTCGGGTATGGCTACACCTTC; CDR3: CASKPPPGTSFGYGYTF
J: TRBJ1-3; size: medium-sized; D: .; V: TRBV12-5; DNA: TGTGCTAGTGGCCTCAGAAACACCATATATTTT; CDR3: CASGLRNTIYF
J: TRBJ1-1; size: .; D: .; V: TRBV6-5; DNA: TGTGCCAGCAGTTACCTAGGGAACACTGAAGCTTTCTTT; CDR3: CASSYLGNTEAFF
J: TRBJ1-2; size: once; D: TRBD1; V: TRBV6-1; DNA: TGTGCCAGCAGTGACAGACAGGGGGCTGACTATGGCTACACCTTC; CDR3: CASSDRQGADYGYTF
J: TRBJ2-1; size: .; D: TRBD2; V: TRBV28; DNA: TGTGCCAGCATCCGGGGGGGTTACAATGAGCAGTTCTTC; CDR3: CASIRGGYNEQFF
J: TRBJ2-7; size: once; D: .; V: TRBV5-4; DNA: TGTGCCAGCAGCTTTTGGTCAGCCGTTGGGGTCTACGAGCAGTACTTC; CDR3: CASSFWSAVGVYEQYF
J: TRBJ2-1; size: .; D: TRBD2; V: TRBV30; DNA: TGTGCCTGGAGTAGCGGGACCCCCCGGGTTGATGAGCAGTTCTTC; CDR3: CAWSSGTPRVDEQFF
J: TRBJ2-7; size: .; D: .; V: TRBV27; DNA: TGTGCCAGCAGTTTTTTAGGTCGGGAGCAGTACTTC; CDR3: CASSFLGREQYF
J: TRBJ2-1; size: .; D: .; V: TRBV2; DNA: TGTGCCAGCAGCGTAGCCTACAATGAGCAGTTCTTC; CDR3: CASSVAYNEQFF
J: TRBJ1-2; size: .; D: .; V: TRBV19; DNA: TGTGCCAGTAGTACCTCTGGTGGCTACACCTTC; CDR3: CASSTSGGYTF
J: TRBJ2-2; size: .; D: .; V: TRBV25-1; DNA: TGTGCCAGCAGTGAAACGAGCCAATTCACCGGGGAGCTGTTTTTT; CDR3: CASSETSQFTGELFF
J: TRBJ2-2; size: .; D: TRBD2; V: TRBV7-2; DNA: TGTGCCAGCAGCTTAGTTAGCGGGAGTTTCACCGGGGAGCTGTTTTTT; CDR3: CASSLVSGSFTGELFF
J: TRBJ2-2; size: once; D: .; V: TRBV7-2; DNA: TGTGCCAGCAGCTTAGAAGTAGGGGAGCTGTTTTTT; CDR3: CASSLEVGELFF
J: TRBJ2-3; size: few; D: TRBD2; V: TRBV5-1; DNA: TGCGCCAGCAGCACCTTACTAGCGGGGTCTACTAGCACAGATACGCAGTATTTT; CDR3: CASSTLLAGSTSTDTQYF
J: TRBJ2-1; size: .; D: TRBD2; V: TRBV9; DNA: TGTGCCAGCAGGGGACTAGCGGGATCTCATGAGCAGTTCTTC; CDR3: CASRGLAGSHEQFF
J: TRBJ2-6; size: .; D: TRBD2; V: TRBV7-9; DNA: TGTGCCAGCAGCTCTAGCGGGAGGGCTGGGGCCAACGTCCTGACTTTC; CDR3: CASSSSGRAGANVLTF
J: TRBJ1-3; size: few; D: .; V: TRBV18; DNA: TGTGCCAGCTCGCCCGGACTCTCTGGAAACACCATATATTTT; CDR3: CASSPGLSGNTIYF
J: TRBJ2-5; size: once; D: TRBD1; V: TRBV19; DNA: TGTGCCAGTAGTGCGATCGACAGGGGGCGCAGGGAGACCCAGTACTTC; CDR3: CASSAIDRGRRETQYF
J: TRBJ1-4; size: .; D: TRBD1; V: TRBV5-1; DNA: TGCGCCAGCAGCCTCACAGGGGCAACTAATGAAAAACTGTTTTTT; CDR3: CASSLTGATNEKLFF
J: TRBJ2-2; size: .; D: .; V: TRBV7-5; DNA: TGTGCCAGAAGCCAAGACCCGGGACTAGCGGACACCGGGGAGCTGTTTTTT; CDR3: CARSQDPGLADTGELFF
J: TRBJ1-1; size: .; D: TRBD1; V: TRBV5-1; DNA: TGCGCCAGCAGCCCACAGGGGAGTGTCACTGAAGCTTTCTTT; CDR3: CASSPQGSVTEAFF
J: TRBJ2-7; size: .; D: .; V: TRBV28; DNA: TGTGCCAGCAGAAACCTAGCGTCCGCAAGCGAGCAGTACTTC; CDR3: CASRNLASASEQYF
J: TRBJ2-5; size: .; D: .; V: TRBV7-6; DNA: TGTGCCAGCAGCGCGAGGGGGGAGACCCAGTACTTC; CDR3: CASSARGETQYF
J: TRBJ2-7; size: few; D: .; V: TRBV15; DNA: TGTGCCACCAGCAGGGGGACTTCCGACTACGAGCAGTACTTC; CDR3: CATSRGTSDYEQYF
J: TRBJ1-1; size: .; D: .; V: TRBV10-2; DNA: TGCGCCAGCAGGGTCAGGGGAAGGACTGAAGCTTTCTTT; CDR3: CASRVRGRTEAFF
J: TRBJ2-1; size: .; D: TRBD1; V: TRBV19; DNA: TGTGCCAGTAGTAGAACCGGGACAGGATACAATGAGCAGTTCTTC; CDR3: CASSRTGTGYNEQFF